Here is one T cell receptor beta chain with its context. These data come from a study of blood T cell repertoires in COVID-19. Study-level background: Specimens from acute and convalescent COVID-19 originated in the United States, Italy and Spain.

Produced via immunoSEQ multiplex PCR; TCRdb's table is partial and in-frame only. Altogether under 250,000 clones are present, 70% to 85% being singletons, with the ten largest covering about 9.6%. V lost 0 bases to trimming and J lost 6 bases, with 17 bases between them. The germline gives CDR1 MGHDK, CDR2 SYGVNS. The length of the CDR3 is 16 residues. The sequence was collected from a man older than 75 with acute or convalescent COVID-19. The sequencing sample was made of peripheral blood. V gene TRBV25-1 combines with J gene TRBJ1-2; no definite D call. This CDR3 reads CASSEYGSPYSNGYTF. The CDR3 DNA reads TGTGCCAGCAGTGAATACGGCTCCCCATATAGCAATGGCTACACCTTC.